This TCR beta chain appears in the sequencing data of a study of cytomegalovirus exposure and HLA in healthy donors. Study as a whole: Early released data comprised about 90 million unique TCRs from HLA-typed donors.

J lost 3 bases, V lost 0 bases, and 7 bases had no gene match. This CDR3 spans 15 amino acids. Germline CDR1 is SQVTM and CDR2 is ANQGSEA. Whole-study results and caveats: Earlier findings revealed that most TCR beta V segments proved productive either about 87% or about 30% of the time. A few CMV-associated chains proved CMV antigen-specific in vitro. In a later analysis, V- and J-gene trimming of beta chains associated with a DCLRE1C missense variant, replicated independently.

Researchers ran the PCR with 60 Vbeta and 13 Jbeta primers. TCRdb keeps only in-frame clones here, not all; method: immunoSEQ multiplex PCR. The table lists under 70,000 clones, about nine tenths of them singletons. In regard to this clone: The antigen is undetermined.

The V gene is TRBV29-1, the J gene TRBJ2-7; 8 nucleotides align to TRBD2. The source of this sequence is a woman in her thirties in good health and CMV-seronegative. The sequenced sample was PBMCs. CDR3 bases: TGCAGCGTTGAAGATCACGAGACTAGCGACTACGAGCAGTACTTC. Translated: CSVEDHETSDYEQYF.